What follows are 25 T cell receptor beta chains derived from one specimen sequenced in a study of metastatic and nonmetastatic thyroid tumors. Before thyroid surgery, none of the patients had received any treatment. Via MiXCR, TCRdb re-called the PCR reads. Here the sample spans about 35,000 clones, roughly 18% being singletons. Sequencing was carried out using blood. The source is a female donor with papillary thyroid cancer or a benign thyroid nodule (not recorded which). Some clones in this sample may be carry-over from other donors' samples.

This clone turned up a few times. Mismatch with germline at one junction end may stem from a read error. The chain joins TRBV28 to TRBJ2-1; 12 positions agree with TRBD2. Germline CDR1 MDHEN, CDR2 SYDVKM. The CDR3 runs to 15 residues. CDR3 region: CANSTTSGSVNEQFF. CDR3 coding DNA: TGTGCCAACAGCACGACTAGCGGGAGCGTCAATGAACAGTTCTTC. The whole variable domain, filled in from reference TRBV28 and TRBJ2-1, reads DVKVTQSSRYLVKRTGEKVFLECVQDMDHENMFWYRQDPGLGLRLIYFSYDVKMKEKGDIPEGYSVSREKKERFSLILESASTNQTSMYLCANSTTSGSVNEQFFGPGTRLTVL.

This clone was observed at least ten times. V usage is TRBV20-1 and J usage is TRBJ1-6; a weak D match, TRBD1 (5 bases). CDR3 length: 17 residues. Trimming took 3 bases from V and 0 from J, leaving 15 bases between them. The germline V gene has CDR1 DFQATT and CDR2 SNEGSKA (reference sequence). CDR3 residues: CSARGGMISSYNSPLHF. The CDR3 bases are TGCAGTGCTAGGGGGGGAATGATAAGCTCCTATAATTCACCCCTCCACTTT.

V and J are TRBV2 and TRBJ2-5, with 8 bases that match TRBD1. The CDR3 covers 14 residues. V trimming: 6 bases; J trimming: 5 bases; junction bases outside the gene matches: 8. Per the germline V gene, CDR1 is SNHLY and CDR2 is FYNNEI. CDR3 sequence: CASRVGTGRETQYF. In DNA, the CDR3 is TGTGCCAGCAGGGTCGGGACAGGCCGGGAGACCCAGTACTTC.

Regarding this clone: Given a much more abundant clone one base away, this may be a read error. Within the sample, other DNA sequences also encode this same CDR3. This chain uses TRBV7-3 with TRBJ2-3; D not certain. This CDR3 has 15 amino acids. V lost 5 bases and J lost 4, with 16 bases in between. CDR1 is SGHTA, CDR2 FQGTGA, per germline. In DNA, the CDR3 is TGTGCCAGCAGCCTGGGGTACGACGGTGCAGATACGCAGTATTTT. Protein product: CASSLGYDGADTQYF.

This clone was picked up many times. This chain connects TRBV6-1 to TRBJ1-5; 9 nucleotides agree with TRBD1. CDR3 length: 14 residues. Trimming at V came to 6 bases and at J to 6 bases, leaving 6 bases not matched to a gene. Germline V gives CDR1 MNHNS, CDR2 SASEGT. The CDR3 region is CASSEQGAGQPQHF. The DNA of the CDR3 is TGTGCCAGCAGCGAACAGGGGGCAGGTCAGCCCCAGCATTTT.

The V call is TRBV20-1, the J call TRBJ2-5, with 8 bases lining up with TRBD2. V trimming: 3 bases; J trimming: 2 bases; junction bases outside the gene matches: 8. This CDR3 comprises 15 residues. Germline V gene data show CDR1 as DFQATT and CDR2 as SNEGSKA (reference sequence). The CDR3 coding sequence is TGCAGTGCTAGCCCCCCACTAGCGGAGCAAGAGACCCAGTACTTC. Translated, it gives CSASPPLAEQETQYF.

This clone was observed at least ten times. The chain links TRBV4-1 to TRBJ1-5; the D is unclear. CDR1 is MGHRA and CDR2 is YSYEKL in the germline V gene. The CDR3 has 14 residues. V lost 4 bases and J 6 bases, leaving 13 bases between the germline ends. The chain's CDR3 is CASSRGPLGQPQHF. The CDR3 coding sequence is TGCGCCAGCAGCCGAGGACCGCTCGGTCAGCCCCAGCATTTT.

As concerns this clone: A read error is possible here, since a much larger clone lies one base away. Lacking the conserved final phenylalanine or tryptophan, this CDR3 likely reflects a read error. The V gene is TRBV4-1, the J gene TRBJ1-5, with D unresolved. Per the germline V gene, CDR1 is MGHRA and CDR2 is YSYEKL. V lost 1 base, J lost 0 bases, and 4 bases lay in between. The CDR3 totals 14 residues. CDR3 in amino acids: CASSQGASNQPQHS. The CDR3, as DNA: TGCGCCAGCAGCCAAGGAGCTAGCAATCAGCCCCAGCATTCT.

The sample holds many counts of this clone. The rearrangement joins TRBV10-3 to TRBJ2-5; the D is unclear. Germline V gene sequence: CDR1 ENHRY, CDR2 SYGVKD. This CDR3 spans 13 amino acids. V shed 2 bases and J shed 3 bases, with 7 bases lying between them. The CDR3 DNA sequence: TGTGCCATCAGTGAGCAAAACGAAGAGACCCAGTACTTC. Its protein is CAISEQNEETQYF.

This clone was seen repeatedly, ten times or more. The rearrangement uses TRBV5-1 and TRBJ2-2; D gene unclear. Trimming shortened V by 0 bases and J by 2 bases, and 2 bases separated the two germline ends. The CDR3 contains 13 residues. Germline V gives CDR1 SGHRS, CDR2 YFSETQ. The CDR3 coding sequence is TGCGCCAGCAGCTTGGATAACACCGGGGAGCTGTTTTTT. This codes for CASSLDNTGELFF.

This clone was counted many times. V gene TRBV11-1 combines with J gene TRBJ1-4; D is perhaps TRBD1 (6 bases). From germline, CDR1 is SGHAT and CDR2 FQDESV (reference sequence). V was trimmed by 5 bases and J by 7 bases, leaving 8 bases between them. This CDR3 comprises 12 residues. The CDR3 reads CASSTDSEKLFF. The DNA for the CDR3 is TGTGCCAGCAGCACGGACAGTGAAAAACTGTTTTTT.

The rearrangement uses TRBV4-3 and TRBJ2-1; D is perhaps TRBD1 or TRBD2 (5 bases each). Germline CDR1 and CDR2: LGHNA and YSLEER. Trimming left V 4 bases short and J 5 bases short, with 9 bases between. The CDR3 totals 13 residues. CDR3 residues: CASSRSGHNEQFF. The CDR3 nucleotides are TGCGCCAGCAGCCGTTCGGGGCACAATGAGCAGTTCTTC.

This clone was seen a few times. A read error may produce the germline difference seen at one junction end. The chain has TRBV6-5 and TRBJ2-1; TRBD2 agrees at 8 bases. This CDR3 region has 17 residues. Germline assignment: CDR1 MNHEY and CDR2 SVGAGI. The CDR3 reads CSSSYSRGLETWNEQFF. The CDR3 DNA reads TGTTCCAGCAGTTACTCGCGGGGACTAGAGACTTGGAATGAGCAGTTCTTC.

Only a few counts were recorded for this clone. The rearrangement joins TRBV7-8 to TRBJ2-7; D is uncertain. The CDR3 is made up of 15 amino acids. V lost 1 base to trimming and J lost 2 bases, with 12 bases between them. CDR1 SGHVS and CDR2 FQNEAQ come from the germline V gene. The DNA of the CDR3 is TGTGCCAGCAGCTTAGGGGCAGGAATAGCCTACGAGCAGTACTTC. Amino acid sequence: CASSLGAGIAYEQYF.

With regard to this clone: One junction end does not reproduce the germline sequence, and a read error may be involved. The gene calls are TRBV20-1 and TRBJ2-7; perhaps TRBD2 as D (5 bases). There are 13 residues in the CDR3. From germline, CDR1 is DFQATT and CDR2 SNEGSKA (reference sequence). The DNA of the CDR3 is TGCAGTGCCAGAGAGGGTGTGAATGTGGGTCGGTACTTC. Translating gives CSAREGVNVGRYF.

Many counts were recorded for this clone. The gene calls are TRBV6-1 and TRBJ2-5; D gene unclear. From germline, CDR1 is MNHNS and CDR2 SASEGT. The V gene lost 5 bases and the J gene lost 1 base, with 17 bases spanning the gap. This CDR3 spans 16 amino acids. CDR3 sequence: CASSYPGVQSQETQYF. The CDR3 DNA reads as TGTGCCAGCAGTTATCCCGGCGTCCAGAGCCAAGAGACCCAGTACTTC.

This clone appeared a few times. V and J are TRBV6-1 and TRBJ2-7, with 13 bases that match TRBD2. The CDR3 is made up of 16 amino acids. Germline V gene data show CDR1 as MNHNS and CDR2 as SASEGT. The V segment lost 5 bases and the J segment 1 base; nucleotides outside the gene matches: 5. The CDR3 protein is CASSRTSGRVSYEQYF. In DNA form, the CDR3 reads TGTGCCAGCAGTCGGACTAGCGGGAGAGTTTCCTACGAGCAGTACTTC.

Comment on this clone: A much larger clone lies a single base off, so this may be a read error. CDR3 nucleotide sequence: TGTGCCAGCAGCATTTTAGCGGGAGTGGTGGCCTGGGAGCTGTTTTTT. Protein sequence: CASSILAGVVAWELFF. The chain links TRBV5-6 to TRBJ2-2; TRBD2 matches 9 bases. The germline V gene has CDR1 SGHDT and CDR2 YYEEEE. After removal of 4 bases from V and 9 bases from J, the junction contained 13 bases not matched to a gene. The CDR3 is made up of 16 amino acids.

This clone was counted many times. CDR3 coding DNA: TGTGCCAGCAGCTCTAGGGCTAGCGGGACGGGGGAGCAGTACTTC. Translating it yields CASSSRASGTGEQYF. The chain is built from TRBV7-9 and TRBJ2-7, with TRBD2 matching over 9 bases. There are 15 residues in the CDR3. Trimming took 4 bases from V and 7 from J; bases not matched to a gene: 11. CDR1 is SEHNR, CDR2 FQNEAQ, per germline (reference sequence). The whole variable domain, remainder taken from reference TRBV7-9 and TRBJ2-7, is DTGVSQNPRHKITKRGQNVTFRCDPISEHNRLYWYRQTLGQGPEFLTYFQNEAQLEKSRLLSDRFSAERPKGSFSTLEIQRTEQGDSAMYLCASSSRASGTGEQYFGPGTRLTVT.

In this sample, this clone turned up many times. J is TRBJ2-2 and V is TRBV29-1, with TRBD2 matching over 7 bases. The junction had 5 bases not matched to a gene; V was cut back by 6 bases and J by 1 base. The CDR3 contains 14 residues. CDR1 SQVTM and CDR2 ANQGSEA come from the germline V gene. The CDR3 loop is CSVDSGENTGELFF. CDR3 in DNA: TGCAGCGTCGACAGCGGGGAGAACACCGGGGAGCTGTTTTTT.

This clone was detected many times. V and J are TRBV6-4 and TRBJ2-3; TRBD2 is a possible D gene (5 bases). The V and J ends lost 4 bases and 2 bases respectively, with 10 bases between them. The CDR3 has 14 amino acids. Germline V gene lookup returns CDR1 MRHNA and CDR2 SNTAGT. The CDR3 reads CASSVSGLTDTQYF. The CDR3 DNA sequence: TGTGCCAGCAGTGTTTCTGGACTCACAGATACGCAGTATTTT.

The genes are TRBV9 and TRBJ2-7, with D possibly being TRBD1 or TRBD2 (5 bases each). This CDR3 has 13 amino acids. Germline CDR1 and CDR2: SGDLS and YYNGEE. Trimming stripped 3 bases from V and 7 bases from J, with 14 bases between. The CDR3 bases are TGTGCCAGCAGCGAGGATACGTGGGGGGAGCAGTACTTC. Its translation is CASSEDTWGEQYF.

At least ten counts were recorded for this clone. This sequence joins TRBV20-1 and TRBJ2-2; D is unresolved. CDR1 is DFQATT, CDR2 SNEGSKA, per germline (reference sequence). V was trimmed by 1 base and J by 4 bases, leaving 1 base between them. This CDR3 has 11 residues. The CDR3 loop is CSARVTGELFF. The CDR3 nucleotides read TGCAGTGCTAGAGTCACCGGGGAGCTGTTTTTT.

This clone was seen once. This may be a read error, as it is one base from a much larger clone. The chain carries TRBV7-7 and TRBJ2-5, with D possibly TRBD2 on 6 matching bases. This CDR3 is 15 amino acids long. Per the germline V gene, CDR1 is SSHAT and CDR2 is FNYEAQ (reference sequence). In DNA form, the CDR3 reads TGTGCTAGCAGCTTAGGGCTAGCGTCCCCTGTGGCCCAGTACTTC. It is translated as CASSLGLASPVAQYF.

In its sample, this clone was seen a few times. A much larger clone lies a single base off, so this may be a read error. The same CDR3 is also encoded by other DNA sequences in this sample. The chain combines TRBV20-1 with TRBJ1-1; a weak D match, TRBD1 (5 bases). The CDR3 runs 13 residues. Germline CDR1 reads DFQATT; CDR2 reads SNEGSKA (reference sequence). V lost 6 bases and J lost 2, with 13 bases in between. CDR3 nucleotides: TGCAGTGCGACCGACAGCCTAAACACTGAAGCTTTCTTT. Translation gives CSATDSLNTEAFF.